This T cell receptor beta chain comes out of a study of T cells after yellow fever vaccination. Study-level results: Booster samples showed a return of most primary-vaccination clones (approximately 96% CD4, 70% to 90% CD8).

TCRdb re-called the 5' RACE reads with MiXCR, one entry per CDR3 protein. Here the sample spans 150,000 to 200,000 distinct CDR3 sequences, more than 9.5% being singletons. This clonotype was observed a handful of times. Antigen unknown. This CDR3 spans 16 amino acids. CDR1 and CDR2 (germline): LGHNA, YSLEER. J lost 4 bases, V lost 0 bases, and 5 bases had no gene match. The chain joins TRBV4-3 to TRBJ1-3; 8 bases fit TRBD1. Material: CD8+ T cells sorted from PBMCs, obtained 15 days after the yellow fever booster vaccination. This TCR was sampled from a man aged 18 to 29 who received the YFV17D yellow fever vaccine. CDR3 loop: CASSQDGRGPGNTIYF. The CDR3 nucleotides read TGCGCCAGCAGCCAAGATGGCAGGGGGCCAGGAAACACCATATATTTT.